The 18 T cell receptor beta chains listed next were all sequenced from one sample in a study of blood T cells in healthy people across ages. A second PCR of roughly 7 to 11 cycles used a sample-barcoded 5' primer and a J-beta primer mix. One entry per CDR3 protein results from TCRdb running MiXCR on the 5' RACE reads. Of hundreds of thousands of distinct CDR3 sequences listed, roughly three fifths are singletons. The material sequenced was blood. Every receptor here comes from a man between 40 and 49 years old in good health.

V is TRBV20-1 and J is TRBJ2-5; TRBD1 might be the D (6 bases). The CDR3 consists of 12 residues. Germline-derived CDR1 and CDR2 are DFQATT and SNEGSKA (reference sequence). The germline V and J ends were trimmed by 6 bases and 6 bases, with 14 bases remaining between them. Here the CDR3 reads CSANQGSQTQYF. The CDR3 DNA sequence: TGCAGTGCAAACCAGGGGAGCCAGACCCAGTACTTC.

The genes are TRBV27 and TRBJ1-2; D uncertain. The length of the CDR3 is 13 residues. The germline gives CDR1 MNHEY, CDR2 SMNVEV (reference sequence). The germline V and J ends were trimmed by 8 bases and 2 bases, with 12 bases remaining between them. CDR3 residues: CASRGQPNYGYTF. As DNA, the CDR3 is TGTGCCAGCCGGGGTCAGCCCAACTATGGCTACACCTTC.

The CDR3, as DNA: TGTGCCAGCAGCCACCATCAACAAATTCAAGAGACCCAGTACTTC. Protein: CASSHHQQIQETQYF. The chain is built from TRBV3-1 and TRBJ2-5; D call uncertain. The length of the CDR3 is 15 residues. CDR1 is LGHDT, CDR2 YNNKEL, per germline (reference sequence). V shed 3 bases and J shed 2 bases, with 13 bases lying between them.

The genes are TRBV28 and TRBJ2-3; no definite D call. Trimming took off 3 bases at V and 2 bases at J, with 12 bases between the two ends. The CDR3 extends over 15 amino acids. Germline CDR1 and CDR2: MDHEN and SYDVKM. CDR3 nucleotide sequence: TGTGCCAGCAGTTTGAATAAGGAAAACACAGATACGCAGTATTTT. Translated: CASSLNKENTDTQYF.

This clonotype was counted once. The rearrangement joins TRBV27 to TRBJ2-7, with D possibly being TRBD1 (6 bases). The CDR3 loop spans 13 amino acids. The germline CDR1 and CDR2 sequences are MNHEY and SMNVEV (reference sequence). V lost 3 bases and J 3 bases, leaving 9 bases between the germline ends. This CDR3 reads CASSFRRGYEQYF. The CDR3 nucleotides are TGTGCCAGCAGTTTCCGCAGGGGCTACGAGCAGTACTTC.

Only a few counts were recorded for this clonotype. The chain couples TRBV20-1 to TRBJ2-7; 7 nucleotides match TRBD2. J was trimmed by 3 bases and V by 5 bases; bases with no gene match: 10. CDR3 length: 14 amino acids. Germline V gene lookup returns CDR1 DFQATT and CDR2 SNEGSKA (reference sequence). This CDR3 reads CSALGGGFNYEQYF. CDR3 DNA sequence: TGCAGTGCTCTCGGCGGGGGATTTAACTACGAGCAGTACTTC.

The CDR3 nucleotides are TGTGCCAGCAGCCATCCCGGGACTAGCGGGGGGGATGAGCAGTTCTTC. It codes for CASSHPGTSGGDEQFF. This chain connects TRBV7-2 to TRBJ2-1; 16 nucleotides line up with TRBD2. The CDR3 runs to 16 residues. CDR1 and CDR2 (germline): SGHTA, FQGNSA. V trimming: 5 bases; J trimming: 8 bases; junction bases outside the gene matches: 6.

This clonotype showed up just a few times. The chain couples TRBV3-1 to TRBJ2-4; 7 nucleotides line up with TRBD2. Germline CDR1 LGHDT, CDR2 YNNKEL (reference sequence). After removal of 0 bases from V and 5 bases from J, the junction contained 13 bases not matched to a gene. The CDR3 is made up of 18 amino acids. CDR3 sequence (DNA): TGTGCCAGCAGCCAAGATCCGGGGAGGGTTTTATCAGAAAACATTCAGTACTTC. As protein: CASSQDPGRVLSENIQYF.

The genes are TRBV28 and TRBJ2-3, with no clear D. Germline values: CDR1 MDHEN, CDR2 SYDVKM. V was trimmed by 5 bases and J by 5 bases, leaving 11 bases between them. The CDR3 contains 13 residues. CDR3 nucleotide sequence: TGTGCCAGCAGTGCTGCCGATGTAGATACGCAGTATTTT. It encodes CASSAADVDTQYF.

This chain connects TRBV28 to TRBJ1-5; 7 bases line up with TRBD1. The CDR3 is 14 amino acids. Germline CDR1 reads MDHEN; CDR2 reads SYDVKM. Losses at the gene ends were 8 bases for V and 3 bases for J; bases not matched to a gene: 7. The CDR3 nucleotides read TGTGCCAGCCGGTCGGACAGGAACAATCAGCCCCAGCATTTT. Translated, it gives CASRSDRNNQPQHF.

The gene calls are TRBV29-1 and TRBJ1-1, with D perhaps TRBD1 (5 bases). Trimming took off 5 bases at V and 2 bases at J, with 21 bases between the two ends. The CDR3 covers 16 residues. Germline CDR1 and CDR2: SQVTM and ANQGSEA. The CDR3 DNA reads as TGCAGCGTTCGGGGGAGGGCAGCAAGCCTAAACACTGAAGCTTTCTTT. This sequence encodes CSVRGRAASLNTEAFF.

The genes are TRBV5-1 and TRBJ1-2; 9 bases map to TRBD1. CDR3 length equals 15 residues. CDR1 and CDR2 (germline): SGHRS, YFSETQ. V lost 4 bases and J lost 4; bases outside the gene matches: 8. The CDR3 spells CASSVDRGDFYGYTF. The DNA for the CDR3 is TGCGCCAGCAGCGTGGACAGGGGCGACTTCTATGGCTACACCTTC.

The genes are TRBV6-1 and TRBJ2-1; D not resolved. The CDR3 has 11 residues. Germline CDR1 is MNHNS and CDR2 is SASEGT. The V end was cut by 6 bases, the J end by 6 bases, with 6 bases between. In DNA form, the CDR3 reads TGTGCCAGCAGATTGCTCAATGAGCAGTTCTTC. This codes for CASRLLNEQFF.

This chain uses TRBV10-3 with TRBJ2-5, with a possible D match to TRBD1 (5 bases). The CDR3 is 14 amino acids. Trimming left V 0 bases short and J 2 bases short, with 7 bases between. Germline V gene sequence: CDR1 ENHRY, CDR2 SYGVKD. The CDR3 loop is CAISESGVQETQYF. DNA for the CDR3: TGTGCCATCAGTGAGTCAGGGGTACAAGAGACCCAGTACTTC.

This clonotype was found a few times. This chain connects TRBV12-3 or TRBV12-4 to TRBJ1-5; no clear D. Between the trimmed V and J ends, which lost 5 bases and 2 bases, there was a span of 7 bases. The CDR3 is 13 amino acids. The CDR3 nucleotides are TGTGCCAGCAGTGTTGGTCGCAATCAGCCCCAGCATTTT. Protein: CASSVGRNQPQHF.

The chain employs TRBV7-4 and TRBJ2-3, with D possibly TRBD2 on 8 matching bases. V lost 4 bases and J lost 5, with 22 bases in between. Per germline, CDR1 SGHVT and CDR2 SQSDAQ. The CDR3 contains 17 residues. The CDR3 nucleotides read TGTGCCAGCAGCTCTATCGGGAGGGGGCCCACGGAAGATACGCAGTATTTT. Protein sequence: CASSSIGRGPTEDTQYF.

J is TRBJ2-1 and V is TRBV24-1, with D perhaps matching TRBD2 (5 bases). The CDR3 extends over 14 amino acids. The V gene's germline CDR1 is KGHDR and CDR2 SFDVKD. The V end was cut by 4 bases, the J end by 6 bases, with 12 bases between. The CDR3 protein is CATSDLGGGNEQFF. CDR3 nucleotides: TGTGCCACCAGTGACCTTGGAGGTGGCAATGAGCAGTTCTTC.

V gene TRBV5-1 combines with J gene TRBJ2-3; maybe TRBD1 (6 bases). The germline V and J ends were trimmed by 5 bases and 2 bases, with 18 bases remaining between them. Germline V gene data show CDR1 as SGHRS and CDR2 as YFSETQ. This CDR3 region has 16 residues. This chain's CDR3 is CASSPTGTLNTDTQYF. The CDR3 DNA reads TGCGCCAGCAGTCCAACCGGGACACTAAACACAGATACGCAGTATTTT.